This T cell receptor (beta chain) stems from a study of cytomegalovirus exposure and HLA in healthy donors (dated by TCRdb to about 2017). Some background on the complete study: In an earlier analysis of about 560 of the donors, less than 350 Gb of sequence data and approximately 100 million unique TCR beta sequences from about 190 million T cells were reported. Among the roughly 380 genotyped donors, approximately 76% belonged to the genetic ancestry cluster associated with self-reported Caucasian donors. The study combined high-throughput TCR immunosequencing, statistical association of individual TCRs with disease status, and machine learning to predict cytomegalovirus infection status. About five DR-DQ haplotypes were handled as single units for association and clustering because linkage in the cohort was strong. An early release that covered more than 550 HLA-typed donors contained approximately 300 gigabases of sequencing data and 80 million or so unique TCR sequences. The number of donors typed differed by locus, with about 629-640 for A, B, C, DRB1 and DQB1, roughly 550 for DQA1, 600 to 610 for DPA1, and some 470 for DPB1. Rather than using new phenotypic data, the later analysis identified candidate immune exposures from TCR beta sequences and from how often those sequences occurred across donors. In a later genetic analysis, genome-wide SNP genotypes for about 55% of the 666 donors were used, and that subset was treated as a discovery cohort. The T cell repertoires of 666 subjects were profiled by immunosequencing and related to cytomegalovirus serostatus. Donor age, sex, ethnicity and CMV serostatus were compiled alongside the repertoire data. Among 300 to 500 genotyped donors of the cohort, an average of about 240,000 unique TCR beta nucleotide sequences was sequenced per donor, of which about 18% were non-productive. In addition to the first cohort of hundreds of subjects, a separate validation cohort of over 90 different subjects was used. Class I and class II HLA loci were covered by the typing at four-digit resolution. All discovery cohort repertoires had been generated using a single sequencing platform. A later analysis re-examined previously published TCR beta repertoires from around 670 donors and added high-resolution HLA genotyping to investigate patterns of TCR occurrence. In an earlier analysis of 500 to 650 of the donors, high-throughput TCR beta sequencing was used to judge whether each TCR beta V gene segment behaved as functional or pseudogenic. The study aimed to test whether signatures of past pathogen exposure could be identified by cataloging public T cell receptors.

Libraries were constructed by the immunoSEQ multiplex PCR assay. A mixture of 60 forward primers for TCR Vbeta segments and 13 reverse primers for TCR Jbeta segments was used in the multiplex PCR. The CDR3 region of rearranged TCR beta genes was amplified from genomic DNA by a multiplex PCR assay. Amplified TCR beta libraries were sequenced as 87-base-pair reads on the Illumina HiSeq System. The study's own analysis went as follows. Across the 700 or so repertoires, a later analysis counted tens of millions of unique TCR beta chains, roughly 11 million of which were shared by at least two donors. To remove PCR and sequencing errors, raw reads were error-corrected and collapsed into unique sequences using a nearest-neighbor algorithm that merged closely related sequences. To assign V, D and J gene segments, CDR3 sequences were aligned to IMGT reference sequences. For a sequence to be retained, a match of at least six nucleotides was required to both a V gene segment and a J gene segment. Rearrangements were classified as productive when the CDR3 lacked stop codons and remained in frame with V and J, and all other rearrangements were classified as non-productive. Following IMGT convention, CDR3 was defined as the stretch from the second conserved V-encoded cysteine to the conserved J-encoded phenylalanine. The earlier analysis of 587 of the donors excluded sequences that lacked an unambiguous match to a single V gene segment. An earlier analysis of a few hundred of the donors classified V segments as functional when productive rearrangements were above 56.7% and as segregating when the standard deviation between donors was above 5%. A statistical classification framework was built for diagnosing cytomegalovirus status from the catalog of TCR beta chain sequences. V and J gene assignment, in a later analysis, came from comparing TCR nucleotide sequences with IMGT/GENE-DB human TR gene sequences. The TCRdist pipeline was used in a later analysis to assign CDR3 sequences and most-parsimonious VDJ recombination scenarios. In a later analysis, every TCR beta chain was defined by the combination of its CDR3 amino acid sequence and its V-gene family, and reads without a unique V-gene family were dropped. In a later analysis, 450 to 600 highly shared, low-generation-probability nucleotide sequences were removed to address suspected cross-contamination and a sequencing artifact. A later analysis calculated a clonal expansion index for each public chain from normalized within-repertoire ranks of inferred template counts. A later analysis computed generation probabilities with a VDJ recombination model fitted to out-of-frame rearrangements, and checked the results against IGoR. A later analysis scored TCR-TCR, TCR-HLA and TCR-CMV co-occurrence with hypergeometric tests, applying a repertoire-size bias correction to TCR pairs. In a later analysis, false discovery rates were estimated by permuting HLA or CMV assignments 20 times. In a later analysis, co-occurring TCRs were grouped with DBSCAN, and TCRdist sequence similarity was added when clustering was performed within HLA-allele-positive subsets. Co-occurrence clustering excluded repertoires with fewer than 30,000 or more than 120,000 public chains, plus five with anomalous nucleotide sharing. TCRdb retrieved this table from immuneACCESS and kept in-frame rearrangements only. Not all clones are present; in checked studies, unresolved V genes account for under half, and no reason is known for the remainder. V and J calls and clone size are copied from that table; D and trimming were computed from the DNA. For this sample there are some 100,000 clones; roughly three quarters appear just once. Roughly 8.2% of the sample goes to the ten largest clones.

The cohort consisted of hundreds of healthy bone marrow donors. Cohort members were all nominally healthy when sampled, although unrecorded immune exposures were likely present. The donor was CMV seropositive and belonged to the group of 250 to 300 seropositive cohort members. Every donor gave a peripheral blood sample, and the peripheral blood mononuclear cells from that sample were used for TCR beta sequencing. The Qiagen DNeasy Blood Extraction Kit was used to extract genomic DNA from the blood cell samples. General findings and caveats noted by the study authors: In vitro tests confirmed that a few of the cytomegalovirus-associated TCR beta chains recognize cytomegalovirus antigens. CMV serostatus was the only immune exposure information available for the cohort. A further reported finding was that TCR beta sequences accurately predicted the HLA-A and HLA-B alleles for most subjects in the first cohort. An earlier analysis of around 540 of the donors showed that most TCR beta V segments appeared in productive rearrangements either about 87% or about 30% of the time, which broadly matched IMGT annotations. A cluster of highly shared sequence variants was judged likely to be a technical artifact of the sequencing pipeline. The classifier was reported to diagnose cytomegalovirus status with high specificity and sensitivity in both the original and validation cohorts. The authors suggested that the approach could potentially be generalized to other disease states and immunological phenotypes. The study gave a list of some 150 TCR beta chains associated with cytomegalovirus. In a later analysis, some 17,000 TCR beta sequences were associated with specific HLA alleles at a false discovery rate of 0.05. The earlier analysis of some 560 of the donors excluded some 15 rarely observed V segments, including chromosome 9 orphons, because counts were too low. A later analysis found that TCR association rates varied across HLA loci, with DRB1 alleles showing the most associated TCRs and HLA-C alleles the fewest. Because some donors lacked HLA typing at each locus, the association tests relied only on the typed subset. Some IMGT-functional V segments, including TRBV6-2 and TRBV6-3, could not be distinguished by the 87-base-pair reads and were therefore excluded. A later genetic analysis associated a missense DCLRE1C variant with V-gene and J-gene trimming of TCR beta chains, and an independent cohort replicated the association. Across donors, most TCR sequences were observed very rarely, whereas some public TCRs were present in many individuals. Most CMV-associated TCR beta chains appeared to be HLA-restricted in a later analysis, and the HLA associations seemed to be driven largely by CMV exposure. This cohort had only TCR beta chains sequenced, and the lack of alpha or paired-chain data limited which features could be detected. Correlated functional status among segregating V segments might reflect linkage disequilibrium, but an unknown experimental factor could not be ruled out. A later analysis reported that several top co-occurrence clusters appeared linked to parvovirus B19, influenza, CMV and Epstein-Barr virus. Presence/absence analyses assumed roughly uniform sequencing depth across donors, an assumption that may not hold. According to a later genetic analysis, donors in an Asian-associated ancestry cluster had fewer N-insertions in productive TCRs than the roughly 670-donor mean. A later analysis found that HLA-associated TCR beta chains were more clonally expanded and had lower generation probabilities than equally common non-associated chains. When HLA alleles, especially DR and DQ, strongly co-occurred, attributing TCR associations to individual alleles was difficult.

Note on this clone: No cognate antigen has been identified for it. There are no base qualities to consult, and no much larger clone falls within one base.

Inclusive of the bounding cysteine and phenylalanine, the CDR3 is 17 residues long. The only DNA kept is the CDR3, 51 bases in frame from the first base. For this chain, trimming is 2 bases at the V end and 6 bases at the J end, and the number of junction bases without a gene match is 9. The germline V gene sets CDR1 to MRHNA and CDR2 to SNTAGT. The rearrangement combines TRBV6-4 with TRBJ2-1; 11 bases in between match TRBD2. The sample taken for sequencing was PBMCs. This clonotype was sampled from a woman aged 45-65 years in good health and CMV-seropositive. In nucleotides, the sequence is TGTGCCAGCAGTGACCCTTCTGTAGCGGGAGGGCCCAATGAGCAGTTCTTC. The encoded protein is CASSDPSVAGGPNEQFF.